The 21 T cell receptor beta chains below were found in one sample sequenced in a study of early T cells in non-severe SARS-CoV-2 infection. TCRdb passed the 5' RACE reads through MiXCR, listing each CDR3 protein once. In the table there are approximately 90,000 distinct CDR3 sequences, 12% of which are singletons. The sample was whole blood, taken at baseline. The receptors shown here come from an adult who was a healthcare worker with PCR-confirmed SARS-CoV-2 infection or an uninfected control (not recorded which).

This clonotype was picked up a small number of times. The chain joins TRBV5-1 to TRBJ2-7, with 7 nucleotides matching TRBD1. Germline CDR1 and CDR2: SGHRS and YFSETQ. The CDR3 totals 14 residues. V dropped 0 bases and J dropped 3; count of bases not matched to a gene: 3. In DNA form, the CDR3 reads TGCGCCAGCAGCTTGGGGACAGGCCTCTACGAGCAGTACTTC. Amino acids: CASSLGTGLYEQYF.

This clonotype was counted only a few times. This chain uses TRBV7-9 with TRBJ2-7; TRBD1 agrees at 7 bases. The V segment lost 5 bases and the J segment 5 bases; nucleotides outside the gene matches: 9. CDR3 length: 14 amino acids. The germline CDR1 and CDR2 sequences are SEHNR and FQNEAQ (reference sequence). The DNA of the CDR3 is TGTGCCAGCAGCCCGACAGGGTTGGATCACGAGCAGTACTTC. Its translation: CASSPTGLDHEQYF. Combining the CDR3 with reference TRBV7-9 and TRBJ2-7 gives the whole variable domain DTGVSQNPRHKITKRGQNVTFRCDPISEHNRLYWYRQTLGQGPEFLTYFQNEAQLEKSRLLSDRFSAERPKGSFSTLEIQRTEQGDSAMYLCASSPTGLDHEQYFGPGTRLTVT.

This clonotype was observed a handful of times. J is TRBJ1-5 and V is TRBV27; 8 positions agree with TRBD1. The V gene's germline CDR1 is MNHEY and CDR2 SMNVEV (reference sequence). Trimming took 3 bases from V and 6 from J; bases not matched to a gene: 4. This CDR3 is built from 14 residues. The CDR3 coding sequence is TGTGCCAGCAGTTTCGGACAGGGCCTTCAGCCCCAGCATTTT. It is translated as CASSFGQGLQPQHF.

The chain uses TRBV12-3 or TRBV12-4 and TRBJ1-5; 10 bases map to TRBD1. CDR3 length: 18 amino acids. The V and J ends lost 4 bases and 0 bases, in that order; junction bases with no gene match: 9. The CDR3 here is CASSYGSRTGGSNQPQHF. In nucleotides, the CDR3 is TGTGCCAGCAGTTACGGCAGTCGGACAGGGGGTAGCAATCAGCCCCAGCATTTT.

This clonotype was recorded a few times. The chain is built from TRBV2 and TRBJ1-5; D is unresolved. The V end lost 6 bases, the J end lost 7 bases, and 7 bases lay between the germline ends. The CDR3 sequence is 11 residues long. Germline V gene data show CDR1 as SNHLY and CDR2 as FYNNEI. CDR3 DNA: TGTGCCAGCAGCCCGGGGCAGCCCCAGCATTTT. Translation: CASSPGQPQHF. Full variable domain (remainder filled in from reference TRBV2 and TRBJ1-5): EPEVTQTPSHQVTQMGQEVILRCVPISNHLYFYWYRQILGQKVEFLVSFYNNEISEKSEIFDDQFSVERPDGSNFTLKIRSTKLEDSAMYFCASSPGQPQHFGDGTRLSIL.

This clonotype appeared many times. This sequence joins TRBV24-1 and TRBJ2-3, with D possibly matching TRBD2 (5 bases). CDR3 size: 15 residues. The germline V and J ends were trimmed by 10 bases and 2 bases, with 18 bases remaining between them. Germline loops: CDR1 KGHDR, CDR2 SFDVKD. The CDR3 region is CATSPRGQHTDTQYF. In DNA form, the CDR3 reads TGTGCCACTTCGCCCCGCGGGCAACACACAGATACGCAGTATTTT.

At least ten counts were recorded for this clonotype. This chain connects TRBV5-1 to TRBJ2-5; the match to TRBD2 covers 11 bases. The CDR3 extends over 14 amino acids. Germline V lookup: CDR1 SGHRS, CDR2 YFSETQ. V shed 4 bases, J shed 2 bases, and the junction held 1 base outside the gene matches. The DNA for the CDR3 is TGCGCCAGCAGCGGGACTAGCGGACAAGAGACCCAGTACTTC. This encodes CASSGTSGQETQYF.

This clonotype was found a few times. This sequence joins TRBV6-5 and TRBJ1-4; D might be TRBD1 (5 bases). The CDR3 is 14 amino acids. V was cut by 5 bases and J by 8 bases, with 15 bases left in between. Germline-derived CDR1 and CDR2 are MNHEY and SVGAGI. CDR3: CASSRDGREEKLFF. CDR3 nucleotides: TGTGCCAGCAGTCGGGACGGCAGGGAAGAAAAACTGTTTTTT.

At least ten counts were recorded for this clonotype. J is TRBJ2-6 and V is TRBV5-8; D may be TRBD2 (7 bases). Trimming shortened V by 6 bases and J by 4 bases, and 17 bases separated the two germline ends. The CDR3 is 16 residues long. Germline CDR1 SGHTS, CDR2 YDEGEE. In nucleotides, the CDR3 is TGTGCCAGCAACGGGGGGCAGGGATCCGGGGCCAACGTCCTGACTTTC. It translates to CASNGGQGSGANVLTF.

The V call is TRBV7-9, the J call TRBJ2-7; 8 nucleotides line up with TRBD2. The V gene end was trimmed by 5 bases and the J gene end by 5 bases; junction bases not matched to a gene: 14. This CDR3 is 16 amino acids long. CDR1 is SEHNR, CDR2 FQNEAQ, per germline (reference sequence). CDR3 sequence reads: CASSRPWASGGDEQYF. CDR3 coding DNA: TGTGCCAGCAGCCGTCCTTGGGCGAGCGGGGGCGACGAGCAGTACTTC.

Many counts were recorded for this clonotype. The CDR3 sequence: CATERHRDIYLIAKNIQYF. CDR3 nucleotides: TGTGCCACCGAACGACATCGGGACATCTATTTGATAGCCAAAAACATTCAGTACTTC. The chain links TRBV21-1 to TRBJ2-4; the D call TRBD1 from the table was never checked on the DNA. TRBV21-1 constitutes a pseudogene. This CDR3 is built from 19 residues.

The chain links TRBV7-3 to TRBJ1-1; D is ambiguous. V lost 5 bases and J lost 4, with 11 bases in between. There are 13 residues in the CDR3. Germline CDR1 and CDR2: SGHTA and FQGTGA. The CDR3 loop is CASSRSPSTEAFF. Written as DNA, the CDR3 is TGTGCCAGCAGCCGATCCCCGAGCACTGAAGCTTTCTTT.

This clonotype was found a few times. The chain couples TRBV7-9 to TRBJ2-7; D perhaps matches TRBD2 (5 bases). The CDR3 covers 13 residues. Trimming pared 5 bases from V and 2 bases from J, leaving 10 bases between. The germline CDR1 and CDR2 sequences are SEHNR and FQNEAQ (reference sequence). For the CDR3, the DNA is TGTGCCAGCAGCCGCGGACTCGCCTACGAGCAGTACTTC. Protein: CASSRGLAYEQYF.

The chain joins TRBV5-1 to TRBJ1-2; tentatively, D is TRBD1 (6 bases). The germline V and J ends were trimmed by 0 bases and 8 bases, with 11 bases remaining between them. The CDR3 has 13 amino acids. Germline loops: CDR1 SGHRS, CDR2 YFSETQ. In nucleotides, the CDR3 is TGCGCCAGCAGCTTGGACAGGGCCAAAGGCTACACCTTC. This translates into CASSLDRAKGYTF.

V usage is TRBV12-3 or TRBV12-4 and J usage is TRBJ2-5; 7 positions match TRBD1. This CDR3 region has 14 residues. V gave up 4 bases and J gave up 1 base; unmatched junction bases: 3. CDR3 sequence reads: CASSWAGGQETQYF. DNA for the CDR3: TGTGCCAGCAGTTGGGCAGGGGGCCAAGAGACCCAGTACTTC.

There are a few counts of this clonotype. V and J are TRBV5-1 and TRBJ2-7, with D perhaps TRBD2 (6 bases). The CDR3 spans 15 residues. The germline CDR1 and CDR2 sequences are SGHRS and YFSETQ. The V end was cut by 4 bases, the J end by 3 bases, with 17 bases between. CDR3 residues: CASSRPEGPIYEQYF. In DNA, the CDR3 is TGCGCCAGCAGCCGCCCGGAGGGACCGATCTACGAGCAGTACTTC.

The V call is TRBV2, the J call TRBJ1-1; possible D gene TRBD1, 5 bases. This CDR3 region has 13 residues. Trimming stripped 1 base from V and 5 bases from J, with 8 bases between. The germline CDR1 and CDR2 sequences are SNHLY and FYNNEI. The DNA for the CDR3 is TGTGCCAGCAGTGAAGTTAGGGGAACTGAAGCTTTCTTT. Translating gives CASSEVRGTEAFF.

J is TRBJ2-7 and V is TRBV11-2, with D perhaps matching TRBD1 (5 bases). The germline V gene encodes CDR1 SGHAT and CDR2 FQNNGV. This CDR3 has 13 residues. The V end lost 6 bases, the J end lost 6 bases, and 15 bases lay between the germline ends. CDR3 region: CASSQDVQGEQYF. In nucleotides, the CDR3 is TGTGCCAGCAGTCAAGACGTCCAGGGCGAGCAGTACTTC.

J is TRBJ1-4 and V is TRBV25-1; tentatively, D is TRBD1 (5 bases). Germline V gene sequence: CDR1 MGHDK, CDR2 SYGVNS. The V and J ends lost 2 bases and 8 bases respectively, with 15 bases between them. CDR3 length equals 15 residues. The CDR3 protein is CASSELAGNREKLFF. The CDR3, as DNA: TGTGCCAGCAGTGAACTGGCAGGGAATAGGGAAAAACTGTTTTTT. Drawing the rest from reference TRBV25-1 and TRBJ1-4, the complete variable domain is EADIYQTPRYLVIGTGKKITLECSQTMGHDKMYWYQQDPGMELHLIHYSYGVNSTEKGDLSSESTVSRIRTEHFPLTLESARPSHTSQYLCASSELAGNREKLFFGSGTQLSVL.

This chain connects TRBV2 to TRBJ2-3; 13 bases map to TRBD2. CDR1 and CDR2 from the germline V gene are SNHLY and FYNNEI. V was pared by 7 bases and J by 2 bases, with 6 bases of the junction left unmatched. The CDR3 extends over 16 amino acids. The CDR3 region has the DNA TGTGCCAGCAACCAACTAGCGGGAGGGCTCACAGATACGCAGTATTTT. It yields the protein CASNQLAGGLTDTQYF.

The chain recombines TRBV9 with TRBJ1-4; 8 nucleotides match TRBD1. Trimming cost V 0 bases and J 7 bases; bases outside gene matches: 5. The CDR3 totals 15 residues. Germline CDR1 SGDLS, CDR2 YYNGEE. The DNA for the CDR3 is TGTGCCAGCAGCGTAGCTCCAGGGGGCTCTGAAAAACTGTTTTTT. Translating it yields CASSVAPGGSEKLFF.